The following is a T cell receptor (beta chain) sequence with its context. No antigen is known for it. The sample comes from a study of beta chain features in type 1 diabetes. What was sequenced were expressed TCRB transcripts, since all of the isolated RNA had been reverse transcribed. Repertoires were generated with immunoSEQ multiplex PCR, while TCRdb's copy carries only in-frame clones and drops some. The table records about 650,000 clones, around an eighth of them present only once. Findings and limits, study-wide: Moderate but significant shortening of TCRB CDR3s was recorded in all four CD4+ subsets from Type 1 diabetes patients. There were fewer insertions and more deletions at the VDJ junctions of type 1 diabetes patients.

This CDR3 spans 16 amino acids. V lost 1 base, J lost 9 bases, and 21 bases lay in between. Looked up from germline, CDR1 is SGHDN and CDR2 is FVKESK. The V gene is TRBV14, the J gene TRBJ1-2, with D possibly TRBD1 on 5 matching bases. The sequenced sample was naive CD4+ T cells from blood. The TCR was taken from a man under 40 with type 1 diabetes. Written as DNA, the CDR3 is TGTGCCAGCAGCCAAGGCTCCTTTGTGGGGGGTGAGAGCTACACCTTC. Its protein product is CASSQGSFVGGESYTF.